This T cell receptor beta chain was recorded in a study of vaccination and CD4 T cells after COVID-19. Trimming pared 5 bases from V and 4 bases from J, leaving 15 bases between. The CDR3 loop spans 15 amino acids. CDR1 and CDR2 (germline): SGHVS, FQNEAQ. Treatment given: approximately nine-day PBMC culture with coronavirus spike peptide pools or control peptides (ViraFEST assay). This clonotype appeared a few times. The antigen is unknown. Sequence data for DNA of cultured CD4+ T cells were generated by the Oncomine TCR Beta short-read assay. TCRdb fed the PCR reads into MiXCR, producing one record per CDR3 protein. The top ten hold about 8% of the sample, which has about 15,000 distinct CDR3 sequences, approximately 40% seen once.

This receptor was obtained from a human donor who had recovered from COVID-19. This chain links TRBV7-8 with TRBJ1-5; no firm D call. The sequencing input was CD4+ T cells from blood, cultured in vitro. This CDR3 reads CASSLFAGLNQPQHF. CDR3 bases: TGTGCCAGCAGCCTCTTTGCAGGACTGAATCAGCCCCAGCATTTT.